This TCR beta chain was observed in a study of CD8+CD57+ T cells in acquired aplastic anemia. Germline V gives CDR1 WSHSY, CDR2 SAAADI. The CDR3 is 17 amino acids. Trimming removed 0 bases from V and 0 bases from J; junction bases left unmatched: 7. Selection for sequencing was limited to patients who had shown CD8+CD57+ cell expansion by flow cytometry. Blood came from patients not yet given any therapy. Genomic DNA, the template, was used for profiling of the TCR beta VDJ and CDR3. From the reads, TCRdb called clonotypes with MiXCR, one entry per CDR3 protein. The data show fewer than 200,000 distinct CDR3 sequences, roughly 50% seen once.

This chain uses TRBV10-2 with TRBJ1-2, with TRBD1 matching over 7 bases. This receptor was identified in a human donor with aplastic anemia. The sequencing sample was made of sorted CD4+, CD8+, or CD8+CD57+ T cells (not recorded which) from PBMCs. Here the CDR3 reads CASSESRGGTANYGYTF. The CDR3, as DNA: TGCGCCAGCAGTGAGTCGAGAGGGGGCACCGCTAACTATGGCTACACCTTC.